These 26 T cell receptor beta chains share one sample of origin, sequenced in a study of identical twins. TCRdb re-called the 5' RACE reads through MiXCR, storing one row per CDR3 protein. In the table there are 450,000 or so distinct CDR3 sequences, roughly 20% of which are singletons. Sequencing was carried out using naive T cells sorted from blood. The receptors come from a man in his forties or fifties in good health.

There are many counts of this clonotype. A junction end diverges from the germline sequence, so it may reflect a read error. This chain connects TRBV5-1 to TRBJ2-2; 7 bases match TRBD1. The CDR3 is made up of 15 amino acids. CDR1 is SGHRS and CDR2 is YFSETQ in the germline V gene. The CDR3 reads CASSLRTGNTGELFF. For the CDR3, the DNA is TGTGCCAGCAGCTTAAGGACAGGGAACACCGGGGAGCTGTTTTTT.

This clonotype was detected ten times or more. This chain joins TRBV6-6 and TRBJ2-1; D gene uncertain. Germline-derived CDR1 and CDR2 are MNHNY and SVGAGI (reference sequence). This CDR3 has 11 amino acids. V was clipped by 8 bases and J by 2 bases, with 4 bases between them. The CDR3 DNA reads as TGTGCCAGCCGGACCTACAATGAGCAGTTCTTC. Its translation: CASRTYNEQFF.

The rearrangement joins TRBV12-3 or TRBV12-4 to TRBJ2-1; 7 nucleotides match TRBD2. J gave up 2 bases and V 3 bases, and 7 bases lay outside the gene matches. The CDR3 covers 16 residues. Written as DNA, the CDR3 is TGTGCCAGCAGTTTGGGGTCCGGGACTACCTACAATGAGCAGTTCTTC. It encodes CASSLGSGTTYNEQFF.

This clonotype was detected a few times. The chain carries TRBV7-2 and TRBJ1-1, with 7 bases fitting TRBD1. V dropped 3 bases and J dropped 0; count of bases not matched to a gene: 4. The CDR3 length is 15 residues. Per germline, CDR1 SGHTA and CDR2 FQGNSA. This CDR3 is CASSLGQNLNTEAFF. The CDR3 DNA follows: TGTGCCAGCAGCTTGGGACAGAACCTGAACACTGAAGCTTTCTTT.

The V call is TRBV5-6, the J call TRBJ2-3, with unresolved D. Trimming took 5 bases from V and 2 from J, leaving 12 bases between them. The germline CDR1 and CDR2 sequences are SGHDT and YYEEEE. The CDR3 length is 14 residues. CDR3 sequence (DNA): TGTGCCAGCAGAACCTGGGCGAACACAGATACGCAGTATTTT. This codes for CASRTWANTDTQYF.

This clonotype was counted between two and nine times. The chain is built from TRBV6-5 and TRBJ1-1; D is perhaps TRBD1 (5 bases). The germline V gene has CDR1 MNHEY and CDR2 SVGAGI. The CDR3 contains 14 residues. The germline V and J ends were trimmed by 4 bases and 5 bases, with 14 bases remaining between them. In nucleotides, the CDR3 is TGTGCCAGCAGTTCGGGGTTGAGGGGAACTGAAGCTTTCTTT. Translated, it gives CASSSGLRGTEAFF.

This clonotype was observed many times. The chain uses TRBV28 and TRBJ1-5; 10 bases fit TRBD1. The CDR3 is 16 residues long. Per the germline V gene, CDR1 is MDHEN and CDR2 is SYDVKM. With V trimmed by 6 bases and J by 3 bases, 8 bases remained unmatched. The CDR3 DNA is TGTGCCAGCAGCCCAGAGGGACAGGGGCTCAATCAGCCCCAGCATTTT. Its translation: CASSPEGQGLNQPQHF.

This clonotype was seen repeatedly, ten times or more. This chain links TRBV6-1 with TRBJ2-5; TRBD2 agrees at 11 bases. The CDR3 consists of 15 residues. The J segment lost 1 base and the V segment lost 6 bases, leaving 4 bases of the junction unmatched. Germline CDR1 and CDR2: MNHNS and SASEGT. The CDR3 DNA reads as TGTGCCAGCAGCGCCGGGACTAGCGGCCAAGAGACCCAGTACTTC. Translating it yields CASSAGTSGQETQYF.

The gene calls are TRBV6-5 and TRBJ2-1, with D uncertain. V was pared by 0 bases and J by 3 bases, with 3 bases between. This CDR3 contains 13 residues. The germline V gene encodes CDR1 MNHEY and CDR2 SVGAGI. CDR3 loop: CASSYSDYNEQFF. In DNA form, the CDR3 reads TGTGCCAGCAGTTACTCAGACTACAATGAGCAGTTCTTC.

V gene TRBV7-2 combines with J gene TRBJ1-5; D perhaps matches TRBD1 (5 bases). Trimming shortened V by 1 base and J by 2 bases, and 12 bases separated the two germline ends. CDR1 is SGHTA, CDR2 FQGNSA, per germline. There are 16 residues in the CDR3. The CDR3 spells CASSLVGRVGNQPQHF. The CDR3, as DNA: TGTGCCAGCAGCTTAGTGGGCAGGGTCGGCAATCAGCCCCAGCATTTT.

For the CDR3, the DNA is TGCGCCAGCAGCCTCGGGACAGGGATCGATGAGCAGTTCTTC. Its protein product is CASSLGTGIDEQFF. This chain connects TRBV5-1 to TRBJ2-1, with 9 bases aligning to TRBD1. The V gene's germline CDR1 is SGHRS and CDR2 YFSETQ. The V segment lost 4 bases and the J segment 8 bases; nucleotides outside the gene matches: 7. The CDR3 is 14 residues long.

This clonotype was observed many times. The chain employs TRBV7-9 and TRBJ2-3; D call uncertain. Deletions cut 5 bases from V and 5 bases from J, with 8 bases between. CDR1 and CDR2 from the germline V gene are SEHNR and FQNEAQ (reference sequence). CDR3 length equals 12 residues. The CDR3 spells CASSPQGDTQYF. Here the CDR3 DNA reads TGTGCCAGCAGCCCCCAAGGAGATACGCAGTATTTT.

The chain combines TRBV28 with TRBJ2-3, with D perhaps matching TRBD1 (6 bases). There are 15 residues in the CDR3. V was trimmed by 3 bases and J by 2 bases, leaving 12 bases between them. CDR1 and CDR2 from the germline V gene are MDHEN and SYDVKM. CDR3 protein: CASSFGQGYTDTQYF. In nucleotides, the CDR3 is TGTGCCAGCAGTTTTGGGCAGGGGTACACAGATACGCAGTATTTT.

In its sample, this clonotype was seen many times. The genes are TRBV6-5 and TRBJ2-3; D remains ambiguous. The CDR3 spans 17 residues. V was pared by 4 bases and J by 0 bases, with 17 bases between. Germline CDR1 MNHEY, CDR2 SVGAGI. CDR3: CASSSWPPTASTDTQYF. The CDR3 DNA is TGTGCCAGCAGTTCCTGGCCCCCCACAGCTAGCACAGATACGCAGTATTTT.

This clonotype was seen many times. The chain carries TRBV7-3 and TRBJ2-3, with D maybe TRBD1 (5 bases). This CDR3 has 13 residues. The V end lost 0 bases, the J end lost 6 bases, and 7 bases lay between the germline ends. Germline CDR1 and CDR2: SGHTA and FQGTGA. The chain's CDR3 is CASSLTKGDTQYF. The CDR3 nucleotides read TGTGCCAGCAGCTTAACGAAGGGGGATACGCAGTATTTT. The full variable domain, completed using reference TRBV7-3 and TRBJ2-3, is GAGVSQTPSNKVTEKGKYVELRCDPISGHTALYWYRQSLGQGPEFLIYFQGTGAADDSGLPNDRFFAVRPEGSVSTLKIQRTERGDSAVYLCASSLTKGDTQYFGPGTRLTVL.

This clonotype was counted only a few times. J is TRBJ2-1 and V is TRBV19; D not resolved. The length of the CDR3 is 13 residues. V shed 5 bases and J shed 8 bases, with 13 bases lying between them. Germline lookup yields CDR1 LNHDA and CDR2 SQIVND (reference sequence). In DNA, the CDR3 is TGTGCCAGTAGTGGGTCGAAAGGACATGAGCAGTTCTTC. It translates to CASSGSKGHEQFF.

The chain couples TRBV11-2 to TRBJ2-7; TRBD2 aligns across 8 bases. The CDR3 is 14 residues long. The germline V gene encodes CDR1 SGHAT and CDR2 FQNNGV. The J segment lost 3 bases and the V segment lost 5 bases, leaving 6 bases of the junction unmatched. The CDR3 here is CASSPGLDLYEQYF. For the CDR3, the DNA is TGTGCCAGCAGCCCGGGACTAGACCTCTACGAGCAGTACTTC.

This clonotype was detected many times. J is TRBJ1-2 and V is TRBV24-1; D unresolved. CDR1 KGHDR and CDR2 SFDVKD come from the germline V gene. The CDR3 contains 14 residues. Trimming left V 1 base short and J 4 bases short, with 9 bases between. The chain's CDR3 is CATSDFPDGYGYTF. DNA of the CDR3: TGTGCCACCAGTGATTTCCCAGACGGCTATGGCTACACCTTC.

This clonotype was detected a few times. The gene calls are TRBV20-1 and TRBJ1-5, with a weak D call TRBD1 (6 bases). Germline V gene sequence: CDR1 DFQATT, CDR2 SNEGSKA (reference sequence). The CDR3 is made up of 10 amino acids. The CDR3 DNA reads TGCTCTCCTGGGGGCAGCCCCCAGCATTTT. Protein product: CSPGGSPQHF.

This clonotype was seen repeatedly, ten times or more. The V call is TRBV20-1, the J call TRBJ2-7; 9 positions match TRBD2. Looked up from germline, CDR1 is DFQATT and CDR2 is SNEGSKA (reference sequence). CDR3 length: 14 residues. With 4 bases clipped from V and 0 bases from J, the junction kept 4 bases outside the gene matches. DNA for the CDR3: TGCAGTGCTATAAAGCGGGAGGCCTCCTACGAGCAGTACTTC. Residues: CSAIKREASYEQYF.

The rearrangement links TRBV9 to TRBJ2-5; perhaps D is TRBD1 or TRBD2 (6 bases each). CDR3 length: 14 amino acids. From germline, CDR1 is SGDLS and CDR2 YYNGEE. V gave up 4 bases and J gave up 5 bases, with 15 bases separating them. CDR3 residues: CASSSLRGEETQYF. CDR3 coding DNA: TGTGCCAGCAGCTCCCTAAGGGGGGAGGAGACCCAGTACTTC.

This clonotype showed up just a few times. The J gene is TRBJ2-7, the V gene TRBV7-2; D may be TRBD1 (6 bases). Trimming pared 6 bases from V and 2 bases from J, leaving 14 bases between. There are 14 residues in the CDR3. The germline gives CDR1 SGHTA, CDR2 FQGNSA. CDR3 sequence: CASSPDRFPYEQYF. CDR3 DNA: TGTGCCAGCAGTCCTGACAGGTTCCCCTACGAGCAGTACTTC.

There are many counts of this clonotype. The chain combines TRBV12-3 or TRBV12-4 with TRBJ2-7; 8 bases line up with TRBD1. The CDR3 has 13 amino acids. V was clipped by 3 bases and J by 7 bases; unmatched bases: 5. Here the CDR3 reads CASSLGTGGEQYF. The CDR3 nucleotides are TGTGCCAGCAGTTTGGGGACAGGTGGTGAGCAGTACTTC.

This clonotype was observed at least ten times. The chain carries TRBV10-3 and TRBJ1-1; perhaps TRBD1 as D (6 bases). The germline CDR1 and CDR2 sequences are ENHRY and SYGVKD. Trimming took off 5 bases at V and 3 bases at J, with 16 bases between the two ends. This CDR3 spans 15 amino acids. CDR3 nucleotide sequence: TGTGCCATCAGTAAGACAGGCGGATTTTACACTGAAGCTTTCTTT. It yields the protein CAISKTGGFYTEAFF.

This clonotype was seen ten or more times. J is TRBJ2-3 and V is TRBV12-3 or TRBV12-4; possible D gene TRBD2, 7 bases. The CDR3 is made up of 16 amino acids. V lost 7 bases, J lost 4 bases, and 21 bases lay in between. As DNA, the CDR3 is TGTGCCAGCACCCCAGGGTGGGGGGGGCGTCCAGATACGCAGTATTTT. It yields the protein CASTPGWGGRPDTQYF.

The genes are TRBV4-3 and TRBJ1-5; D unresolved. In germline, CDR1 is LGHNA, CDR2 YSLEER. The CDR3 is made up of 14 amino acids. V lost 2 bases and J lost 4, with 9 bases in between. CDR3 bases: TGCGCCAGCAGCCAAACGGCAGGAAATCAGCCCCAGCATTTT. This translates into CASSQTAGNQPQHF.